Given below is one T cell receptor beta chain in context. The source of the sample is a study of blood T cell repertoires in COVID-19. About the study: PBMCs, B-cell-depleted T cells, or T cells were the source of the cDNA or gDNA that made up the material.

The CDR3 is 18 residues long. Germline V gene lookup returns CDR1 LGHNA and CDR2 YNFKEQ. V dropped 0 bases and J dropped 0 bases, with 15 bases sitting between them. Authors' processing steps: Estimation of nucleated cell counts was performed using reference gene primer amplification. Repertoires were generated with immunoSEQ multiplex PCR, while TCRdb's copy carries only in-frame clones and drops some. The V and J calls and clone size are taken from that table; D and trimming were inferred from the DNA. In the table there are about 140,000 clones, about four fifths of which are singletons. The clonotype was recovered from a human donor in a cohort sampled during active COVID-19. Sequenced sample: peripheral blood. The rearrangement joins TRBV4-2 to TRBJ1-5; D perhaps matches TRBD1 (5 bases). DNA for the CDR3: TGTGCCAGCAGCCAAGATTTGGGAGTGGGGGGTAGCAATCAGCCCCAGCATTTT. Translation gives CASSQDLGVGGSNQPQHF.